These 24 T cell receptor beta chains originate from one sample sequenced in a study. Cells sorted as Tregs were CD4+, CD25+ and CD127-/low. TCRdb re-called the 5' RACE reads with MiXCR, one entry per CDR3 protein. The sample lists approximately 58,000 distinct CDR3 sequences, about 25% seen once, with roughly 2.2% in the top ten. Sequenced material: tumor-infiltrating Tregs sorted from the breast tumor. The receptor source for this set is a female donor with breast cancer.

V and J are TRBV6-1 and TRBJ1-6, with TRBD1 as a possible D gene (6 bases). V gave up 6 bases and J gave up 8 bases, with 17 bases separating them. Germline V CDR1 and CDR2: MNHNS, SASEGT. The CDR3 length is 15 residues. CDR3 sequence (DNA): TGTGCCAGCAGAGGGGGAGGGACAAGAGATTCACCCCTCCACTTT. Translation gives CASRGGGTRDSPLHF.

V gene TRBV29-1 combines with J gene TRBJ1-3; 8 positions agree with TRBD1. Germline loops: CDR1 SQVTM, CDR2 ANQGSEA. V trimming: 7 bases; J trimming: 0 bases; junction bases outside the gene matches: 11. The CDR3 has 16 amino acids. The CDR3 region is CSAGTGQPSSGNTIYF. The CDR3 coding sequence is TGCAGCGCCGGGACAGGCCAACCGAGCTCTGGAAACACCATATATTTT.

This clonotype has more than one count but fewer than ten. The CDR3 region is CASSQAMRGGLFF. The CDR3 DNA reads TGTGCCAGCAGCCAGGCAATGAGGGGAGGGCTGTTTTTT. This chain links TRBV7-2 with TRBJ2-2, with a weak D call TRBD2 (6 bases). This CDR3 comprises 13 residues. Germline V gives CDR1 SGHTA, CDR2 FQGNSA. V shed 5 bases and J shed 13 bases, with 17 bases lying between them.

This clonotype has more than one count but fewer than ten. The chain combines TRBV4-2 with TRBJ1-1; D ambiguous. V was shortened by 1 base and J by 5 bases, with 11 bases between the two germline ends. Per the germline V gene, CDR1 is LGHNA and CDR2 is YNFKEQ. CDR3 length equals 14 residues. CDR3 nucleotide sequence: TGTGCCAGCAGCCAAGGGACGGCGAGTACTGAAGCTTTCTTT. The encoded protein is CASSQGTASTEAFF.

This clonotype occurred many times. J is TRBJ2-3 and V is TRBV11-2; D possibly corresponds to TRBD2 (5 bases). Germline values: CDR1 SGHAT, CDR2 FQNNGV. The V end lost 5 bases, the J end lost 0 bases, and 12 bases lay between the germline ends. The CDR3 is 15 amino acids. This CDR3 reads CASSRGAPSTDTQYF. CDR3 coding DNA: TGTGCCAGCAGCCGGGGAGCCCCTAGCACAGATACGCAGTATTTT.

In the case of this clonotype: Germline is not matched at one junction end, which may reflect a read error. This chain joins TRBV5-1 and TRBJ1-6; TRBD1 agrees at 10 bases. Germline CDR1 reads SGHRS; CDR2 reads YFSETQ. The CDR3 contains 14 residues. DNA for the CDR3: TGCGCCAGCTGCTTGGGGACAGGGGATTCACCCCTCCACTTT. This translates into CASCLGTGDSPLHF.

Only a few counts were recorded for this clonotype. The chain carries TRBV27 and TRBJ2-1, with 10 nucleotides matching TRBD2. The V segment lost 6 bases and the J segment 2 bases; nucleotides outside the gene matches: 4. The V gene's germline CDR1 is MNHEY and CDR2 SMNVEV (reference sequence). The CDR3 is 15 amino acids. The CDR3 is CASSPGTSAYNEQFF. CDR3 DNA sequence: TGTGCCAGCAGCCCCGGGACTAGCGCCTACAATGAGCAGTTCTTC.

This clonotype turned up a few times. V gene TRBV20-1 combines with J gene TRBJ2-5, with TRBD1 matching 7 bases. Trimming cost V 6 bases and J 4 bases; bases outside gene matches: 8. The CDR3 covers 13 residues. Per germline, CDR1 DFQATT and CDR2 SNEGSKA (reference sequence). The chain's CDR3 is CSAPTGTGETQYF. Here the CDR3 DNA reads TGCAGTGCACCGACAGGGACCGGAGAGACCCAGTACTTC.

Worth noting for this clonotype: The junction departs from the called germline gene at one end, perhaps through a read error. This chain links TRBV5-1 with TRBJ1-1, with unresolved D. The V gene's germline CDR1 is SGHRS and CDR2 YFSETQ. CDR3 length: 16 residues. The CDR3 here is CASGLGLRGPDTEAFF. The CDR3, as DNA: TGCGCCAGCGGCTTAGGTCTCCGAGGGCCTGACACTGAAGCTTTCTTT.

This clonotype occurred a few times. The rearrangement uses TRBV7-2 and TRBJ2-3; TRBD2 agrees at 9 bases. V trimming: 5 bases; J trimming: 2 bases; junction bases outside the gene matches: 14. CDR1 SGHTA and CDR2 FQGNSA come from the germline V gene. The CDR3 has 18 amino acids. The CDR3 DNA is TGTGCCAGCAGCCCCCCTAGCGGGGACGCCTCTGACACAGATACGCAGTATTTT. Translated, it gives CASSPPSGDASDTDTQYF. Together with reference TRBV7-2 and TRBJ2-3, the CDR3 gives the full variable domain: GAGVSQSPSNKVTEKGKDVELRCDPISGHTALYWYRQSLGQGLEFLIYFQGNSAPDKSGLPSDRFSAERTGGSVSTLTIQRTQQEDSAVYLCASSPPSGDASDTDTQYFGPGTRLTVL.

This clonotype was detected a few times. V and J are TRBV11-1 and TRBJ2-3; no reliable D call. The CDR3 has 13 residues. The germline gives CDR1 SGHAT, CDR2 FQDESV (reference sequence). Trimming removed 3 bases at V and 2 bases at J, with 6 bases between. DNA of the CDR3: TGTGCCAGCAGCTTCCCAGCCACAGATACGCAGTATTTT. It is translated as CASSFPATDTQYF.

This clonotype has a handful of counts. The CDR3 protein is CSARDWRAGALGNEQFF. CDR3 DNA sequence: TGCAGTGCTAGAGATTGGCGAGCGGGGGCCCTCGGGAATGAGCAGTTCTTC. This sequence joins TRBV20-1 and TRBJ2-1, with 8 bases matching TRBD2. CDR3 length: 17 residues. V dropped 0 bases and J dropped 7; count of bases not matched to a gene: 14. Germline V gene data show CDR1 as DFQATT and CDR2 as SNEGSKA (reference sequence).

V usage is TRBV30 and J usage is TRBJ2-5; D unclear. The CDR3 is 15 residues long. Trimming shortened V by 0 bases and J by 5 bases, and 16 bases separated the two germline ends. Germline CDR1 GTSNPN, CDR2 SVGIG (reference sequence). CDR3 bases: TGTGCCTGGAGTGTTAGAACACGGAGTCGGGAGACCCAGTACTTC. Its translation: CAWSVRTRSRETQYF.

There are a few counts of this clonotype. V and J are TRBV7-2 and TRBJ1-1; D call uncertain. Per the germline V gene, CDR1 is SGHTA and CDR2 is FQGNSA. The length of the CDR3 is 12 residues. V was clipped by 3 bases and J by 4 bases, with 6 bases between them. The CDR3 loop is CASSFMPTEAFF. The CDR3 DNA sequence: TGTGCCAGCAGCTTCATGCCCACTGAAGCTTTCTTT. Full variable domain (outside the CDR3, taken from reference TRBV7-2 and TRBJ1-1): GAGVSQSPSNKVTEKGKDVELRCDPISGHTALYWYRQSLGQGLEFLIYFQGNSAPDKSGLPSDRFSAERTGGSVSTLTIQRTQQEDSAVYLCASSFMPTEAFFGQGTRLTVV.

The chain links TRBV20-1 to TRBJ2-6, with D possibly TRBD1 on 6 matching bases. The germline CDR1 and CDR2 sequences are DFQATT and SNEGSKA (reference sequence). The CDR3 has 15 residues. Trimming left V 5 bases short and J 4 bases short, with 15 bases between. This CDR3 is CSAGPQGIGANVLTF. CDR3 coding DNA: TGCAGTGCTGGACCACAGGGAATCGGGGCCAACGTCCTGACTTTC.

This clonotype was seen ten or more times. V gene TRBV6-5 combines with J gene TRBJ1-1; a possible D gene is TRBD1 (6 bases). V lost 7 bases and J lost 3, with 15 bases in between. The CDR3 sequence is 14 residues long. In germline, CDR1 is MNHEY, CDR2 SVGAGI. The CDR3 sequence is CASKGMGGHTEAFF. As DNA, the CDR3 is TGTGCCAGCAAGGGGATGGGGGGCCACACTGAAGCTTTCTTT.

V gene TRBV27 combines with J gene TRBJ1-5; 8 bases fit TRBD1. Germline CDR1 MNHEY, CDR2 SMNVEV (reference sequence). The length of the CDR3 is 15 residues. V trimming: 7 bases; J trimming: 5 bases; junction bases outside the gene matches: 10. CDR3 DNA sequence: TGTGCCAGCACCCCAGGGGGCTTAAGGGATCAGCCCCAGCATTTT. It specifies CASTPGGLRDQPQHF.

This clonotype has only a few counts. The CDR3 spells CAISGARGRNEQYF. In nucleotides, the CDR3 is TGTGCCATCAGTGGCGCCCGGGGGCGCAACGAGCAGTACTTC. V is TRBV10-3 and J is TRBJ2-7; perhaps D is TRBD1 or TRBD2 (6 bases each). V lost 4 bases to trimming and J lost 5 bases, with 15 bases between them. The CDR3 covers 14 residues. CDR1 and CDR2 (germline): ENHRY, SYGVKD.

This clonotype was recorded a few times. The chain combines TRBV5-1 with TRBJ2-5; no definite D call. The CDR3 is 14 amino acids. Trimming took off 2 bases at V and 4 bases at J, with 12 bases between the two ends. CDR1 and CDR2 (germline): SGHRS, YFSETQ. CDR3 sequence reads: CASSLLSLVETQYF. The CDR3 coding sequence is TGCGCCAGCAGCTTACTTTCTCTGGTAGAGACCCAGTACTTC.

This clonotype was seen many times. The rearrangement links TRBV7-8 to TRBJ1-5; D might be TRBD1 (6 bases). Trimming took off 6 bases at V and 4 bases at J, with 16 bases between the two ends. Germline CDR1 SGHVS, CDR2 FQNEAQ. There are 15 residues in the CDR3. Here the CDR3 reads CASRNIGQSNQPQHF. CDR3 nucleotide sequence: TGTGCCAGCAGAAATATAGGACAGTCTAATCAGCCCCAGCATTTT.

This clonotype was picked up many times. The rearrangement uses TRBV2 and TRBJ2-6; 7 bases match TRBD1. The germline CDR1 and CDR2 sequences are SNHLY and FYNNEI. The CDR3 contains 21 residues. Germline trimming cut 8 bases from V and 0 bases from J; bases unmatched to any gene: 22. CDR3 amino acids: CASVSQRTGGTRLSGANVLTF. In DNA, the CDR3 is TGTGCCAGCGTTTCACAGCGGACAGGCGGTACCCGACTCTCTGGGGCCAACGTCCTGACTTTC. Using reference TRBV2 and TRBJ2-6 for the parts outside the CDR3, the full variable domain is EPEVTQTPSHQVTQMGQEVILRCVPISNHLYFYWYRQILGQKVEFLVSFYNNEISEKSEIFDDQFSVERPDGSNFTLKIRSTKLEDSAMYFCASVSQRTGGTRLSGANVLTFGAGSRLTVL.

The CDR3 is CSARTDTQYF. The CDR3 nucleotides read TGCAGTGCCAGGACAGATACGCAGTATTTT. The genes are TRBV20-1 and TRBJ2-3; D is uncertain. The CDR3 consists of 10 residues. The ends were cut back, 6 bases at V and 3 bases at J, with 4 bases in the middle. CDR1 is DFQATT and CDR2 is SNEGSKA in the germline V gene (reference sequence).

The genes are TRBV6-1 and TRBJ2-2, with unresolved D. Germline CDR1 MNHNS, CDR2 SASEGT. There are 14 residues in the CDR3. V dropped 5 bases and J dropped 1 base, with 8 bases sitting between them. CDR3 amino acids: CASSRSRNTGELFF. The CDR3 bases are TGTGCCAGCAGTCGATCCCGGAACACCGGGGAGCTGTTTTTT.

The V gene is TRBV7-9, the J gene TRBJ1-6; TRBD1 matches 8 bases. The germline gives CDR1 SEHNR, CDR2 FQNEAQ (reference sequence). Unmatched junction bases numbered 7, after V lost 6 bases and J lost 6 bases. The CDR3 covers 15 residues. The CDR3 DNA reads TGTGCCAGCAGTGCGGGGACAGGACCTAATTCACCCCTCCACTTT. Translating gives CASSAGTGPNSPLHF.